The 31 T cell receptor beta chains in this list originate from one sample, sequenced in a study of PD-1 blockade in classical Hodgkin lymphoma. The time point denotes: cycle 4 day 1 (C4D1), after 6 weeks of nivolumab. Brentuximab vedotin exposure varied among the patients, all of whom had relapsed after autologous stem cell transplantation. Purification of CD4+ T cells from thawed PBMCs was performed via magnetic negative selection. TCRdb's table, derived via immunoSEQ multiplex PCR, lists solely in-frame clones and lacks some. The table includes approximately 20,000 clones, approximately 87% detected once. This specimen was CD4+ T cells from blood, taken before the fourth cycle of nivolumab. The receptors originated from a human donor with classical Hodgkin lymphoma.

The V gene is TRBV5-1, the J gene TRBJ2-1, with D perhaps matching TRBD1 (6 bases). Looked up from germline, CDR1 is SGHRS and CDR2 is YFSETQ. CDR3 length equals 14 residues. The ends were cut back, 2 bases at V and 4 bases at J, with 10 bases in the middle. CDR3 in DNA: TGCGCCAGCAGCTTTGACAGGACTTACAATGAGCAGTTCTTC. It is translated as CASSFDRTYNEQFF.

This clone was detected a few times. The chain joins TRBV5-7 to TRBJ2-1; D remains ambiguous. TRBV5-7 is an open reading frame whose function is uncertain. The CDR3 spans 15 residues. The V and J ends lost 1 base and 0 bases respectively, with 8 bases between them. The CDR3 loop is CASSLPAGSYNEQFF. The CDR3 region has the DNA TGTGCCAGCAGCTTGCCGGCAGGCTCCTACAATGAGCAGTTCTTC.

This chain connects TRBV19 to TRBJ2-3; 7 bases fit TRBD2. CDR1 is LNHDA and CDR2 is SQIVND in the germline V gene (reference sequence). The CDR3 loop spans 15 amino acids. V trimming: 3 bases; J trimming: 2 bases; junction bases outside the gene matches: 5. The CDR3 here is CASSITSASTDTQYF. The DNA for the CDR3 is TGTGCCAGTAGTATTACTAGCGCCTCCACAGATACGCAGTATTTT.

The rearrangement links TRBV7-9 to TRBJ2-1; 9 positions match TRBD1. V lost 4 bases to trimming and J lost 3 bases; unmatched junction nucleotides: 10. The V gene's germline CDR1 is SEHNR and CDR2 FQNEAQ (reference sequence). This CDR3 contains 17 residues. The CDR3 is CASSSWTGTGYYNEQFF. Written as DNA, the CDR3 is TGTGCCAGCAGCTCGTGGACCGGGACAGGGTACTACAATGAGCAGTTCTTC.

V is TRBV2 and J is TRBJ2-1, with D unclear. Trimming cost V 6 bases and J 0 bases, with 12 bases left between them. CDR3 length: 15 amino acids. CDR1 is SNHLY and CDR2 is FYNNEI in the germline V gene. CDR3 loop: CASRVTVSSYNEQFF. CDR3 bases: TGTGCCAGCAGGGTCACGGTGAGCTCCTACAATGAGCAGTTCTTC.

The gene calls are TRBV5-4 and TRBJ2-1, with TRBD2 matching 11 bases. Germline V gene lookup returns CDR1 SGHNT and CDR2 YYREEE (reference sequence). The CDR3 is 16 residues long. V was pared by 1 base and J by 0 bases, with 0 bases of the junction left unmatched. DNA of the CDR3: TGTGCCAGCAGCTTGACTAGCGGGAGCTCCTACAATGAGCAGTTCTTC. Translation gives CASSLTSGSSYNEQFF.

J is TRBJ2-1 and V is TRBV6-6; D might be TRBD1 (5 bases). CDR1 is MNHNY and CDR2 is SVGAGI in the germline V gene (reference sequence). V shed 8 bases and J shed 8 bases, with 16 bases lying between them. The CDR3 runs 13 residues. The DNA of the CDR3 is TGTGCCAGCGTTCCAGGGTCATTCCATGAGCAGTTCTTC. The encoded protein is CASVPGSFHEQFF.

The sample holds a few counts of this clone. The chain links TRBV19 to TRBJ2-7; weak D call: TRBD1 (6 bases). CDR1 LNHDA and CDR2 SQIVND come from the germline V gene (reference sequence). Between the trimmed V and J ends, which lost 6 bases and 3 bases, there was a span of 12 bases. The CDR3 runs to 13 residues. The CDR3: CASSRDRFYEQYF. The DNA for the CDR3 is TGTGCCAGTAGCCGCGACAGGTTCTACGAGCAGTACTTC.

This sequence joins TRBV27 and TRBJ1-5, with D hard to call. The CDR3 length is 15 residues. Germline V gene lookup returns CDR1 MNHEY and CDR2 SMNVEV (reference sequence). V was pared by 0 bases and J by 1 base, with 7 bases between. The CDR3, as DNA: TGTGCCAGCAGTTTATCCCGACAAAGCAATCAGCCCCAGCATTTT. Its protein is CASSLSRQSNQPQHF.

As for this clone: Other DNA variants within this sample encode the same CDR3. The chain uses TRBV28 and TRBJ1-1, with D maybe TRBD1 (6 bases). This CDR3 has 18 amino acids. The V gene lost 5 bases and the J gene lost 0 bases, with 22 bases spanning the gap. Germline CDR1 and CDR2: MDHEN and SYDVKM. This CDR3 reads CASSPPLDSSALNTEAFF. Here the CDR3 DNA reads TGTGCCAGCAGTCCTCCTCTGGACAGTTCCGCTCTGAACACTGAAGCTTTCTTT. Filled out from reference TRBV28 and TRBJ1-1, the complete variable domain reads DVKVTQSSRYLVKRTGEKVFLECVQDMDHENMFWYRQDPGLGLRLIYFSYDVKMKEKGDIPEGYSVSREKKERFSLILESASTNQTSMYLCASSPPLDSSALNTEAFFGQGTRLTVV.

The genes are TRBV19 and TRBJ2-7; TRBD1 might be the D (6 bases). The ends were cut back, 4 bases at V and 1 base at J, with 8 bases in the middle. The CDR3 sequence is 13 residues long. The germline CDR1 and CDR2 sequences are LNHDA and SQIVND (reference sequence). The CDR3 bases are TGTGCCAGTAGTACCGGACAGTCCTACGAGCAGTACTTC. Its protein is CASSTGQSYEQYF.

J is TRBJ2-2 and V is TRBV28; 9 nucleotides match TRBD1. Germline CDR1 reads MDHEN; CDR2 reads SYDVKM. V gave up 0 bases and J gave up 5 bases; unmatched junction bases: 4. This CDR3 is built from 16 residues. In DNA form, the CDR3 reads TGTGCCAGCAGTTTATGGGGGACAGGGAGGACCGGGGAGCTGTTTTTT. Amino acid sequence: CASSLWGTGRTGELFF.

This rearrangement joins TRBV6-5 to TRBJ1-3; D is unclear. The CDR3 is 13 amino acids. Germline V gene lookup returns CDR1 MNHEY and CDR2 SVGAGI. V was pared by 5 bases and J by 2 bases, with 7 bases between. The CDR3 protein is CASSRQAGNTIYF. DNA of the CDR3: TGTGCCAGCAGTAGACAAGCTGGAAACACCATATATTTT.

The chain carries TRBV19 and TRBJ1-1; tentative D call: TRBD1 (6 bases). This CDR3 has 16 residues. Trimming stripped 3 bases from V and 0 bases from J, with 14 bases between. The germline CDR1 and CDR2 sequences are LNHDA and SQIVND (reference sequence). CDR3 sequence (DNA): TGTGCCAGTAGTATTGGGGGGACAATGGTGAACACTGAAGCTTTCTTT. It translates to CASSIGGTMVNTEAFF.

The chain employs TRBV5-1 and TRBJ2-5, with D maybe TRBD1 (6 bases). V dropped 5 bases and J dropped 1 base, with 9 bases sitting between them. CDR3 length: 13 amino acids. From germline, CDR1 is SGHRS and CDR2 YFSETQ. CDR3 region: CASRPGAQETQYF. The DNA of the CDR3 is TGCGCCAGCAGACCAGGGGCCCAAGAGACCCAGTACTTC.

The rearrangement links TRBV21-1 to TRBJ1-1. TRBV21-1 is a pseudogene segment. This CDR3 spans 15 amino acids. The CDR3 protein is CASSNVENLNTEAFF. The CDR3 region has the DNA TGTGCCAGCAGCAACGTGGAGAATCTGAACACTGAAGCTTTCTTT.

The CDR3 nucleotides are TGCGCCAGCAGCGCAGGGATTGGCGAGCAGTACTTC. This translates into CASSAGIGEQYF. V is TRBV10-1 and J is TRBJ2-7, with D tentatively TRBD1 (5 bases). CDR1 is WNHNN and CDR2 is SYGVQD in the germline V gene (reference sequence). The CDR3 runs to 12 residues. The V gene lost 6 bases and the J gene lost 6 bases, with 12 bases spanning the gap.

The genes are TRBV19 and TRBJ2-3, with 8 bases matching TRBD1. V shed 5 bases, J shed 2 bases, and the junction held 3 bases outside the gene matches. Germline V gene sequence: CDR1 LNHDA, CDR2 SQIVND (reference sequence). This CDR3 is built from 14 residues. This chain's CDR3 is CASSLTGATDTQYF. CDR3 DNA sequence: TGTGCCAGTAGTTTGACAGGGGCCACAGATACGCAGTATTTT.

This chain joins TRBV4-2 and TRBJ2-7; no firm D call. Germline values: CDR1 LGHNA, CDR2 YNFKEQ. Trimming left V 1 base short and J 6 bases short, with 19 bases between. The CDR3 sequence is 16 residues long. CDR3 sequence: CASSQAVAGSSGEQYF. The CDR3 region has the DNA TGTGCCAGCAGCCAAGCGGTCGCAGGATCCTCGGGCGAGCAGTACTTC.

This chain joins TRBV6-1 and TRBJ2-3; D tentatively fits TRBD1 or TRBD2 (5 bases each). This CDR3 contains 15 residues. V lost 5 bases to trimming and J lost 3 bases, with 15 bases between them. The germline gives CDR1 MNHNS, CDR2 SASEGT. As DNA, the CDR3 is TGTGCCAGCAGTCAGGGACGGCTTATTACAGATACGCAGTATTTT. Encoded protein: CASSQGRLITDTQYF.

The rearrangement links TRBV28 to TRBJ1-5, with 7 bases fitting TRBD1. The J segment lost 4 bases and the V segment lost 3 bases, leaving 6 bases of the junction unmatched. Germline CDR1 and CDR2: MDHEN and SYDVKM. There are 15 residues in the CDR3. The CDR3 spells CASSFSGGDNQPQHF. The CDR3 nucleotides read TGTGCCAGCAGTTTCTCAGGGGGGGATAATCAGCCCCAGCATTTT.

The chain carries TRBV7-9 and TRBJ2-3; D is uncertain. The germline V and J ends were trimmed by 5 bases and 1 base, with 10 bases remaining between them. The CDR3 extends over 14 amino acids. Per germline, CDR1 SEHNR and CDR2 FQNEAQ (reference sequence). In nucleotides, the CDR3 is TGTGCCAGCAGCCCTTTGGGCCGCACAGATACGCAGTATTTT. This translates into CASSPLGRTDTQYF. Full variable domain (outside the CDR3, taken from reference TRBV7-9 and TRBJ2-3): DTGVSQNPRHKITKRGQNVTFRCDPISEHNRLYWYRQTLGQGPEFLTYFQNEAQLEKSRLLSDRFSAERPKGSFSTLEIQRTEQGDSAMYLCASSPLGRTDTQYFGPGTRLTVL.

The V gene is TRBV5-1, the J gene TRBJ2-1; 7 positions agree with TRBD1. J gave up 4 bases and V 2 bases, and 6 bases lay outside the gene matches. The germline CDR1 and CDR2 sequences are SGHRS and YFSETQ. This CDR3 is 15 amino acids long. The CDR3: CASSLMDRKYNEQFF. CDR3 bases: TGCGCCAGCAGCTTAATGGACAGGAAATACAATGAGCAGTTCTTC.

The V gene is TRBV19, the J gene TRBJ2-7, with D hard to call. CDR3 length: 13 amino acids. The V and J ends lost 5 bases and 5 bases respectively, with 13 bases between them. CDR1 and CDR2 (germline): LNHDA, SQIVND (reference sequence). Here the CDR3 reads CASSAYSRDEQYF. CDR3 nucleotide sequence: TGTGCCAGTAGTGCGTACAGTAGGGACGAGCAGTACTTC.

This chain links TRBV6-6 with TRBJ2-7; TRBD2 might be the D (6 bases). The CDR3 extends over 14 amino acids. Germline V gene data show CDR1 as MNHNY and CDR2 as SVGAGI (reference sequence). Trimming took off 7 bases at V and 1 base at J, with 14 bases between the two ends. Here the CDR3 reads CASTRTRGSYEQYF. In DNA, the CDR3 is TGTGCCAGCACCAGGACCCGGGGGTCCTACGAGCAGTACTTC.

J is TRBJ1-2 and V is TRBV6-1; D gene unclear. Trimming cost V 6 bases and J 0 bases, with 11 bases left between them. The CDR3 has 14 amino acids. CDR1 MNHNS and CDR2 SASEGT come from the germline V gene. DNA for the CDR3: TGTGCCAGCAGCAGAACAGAGTCTAACTATGGCTACACCTTC. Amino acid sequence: CASSRTESNYGYTF.

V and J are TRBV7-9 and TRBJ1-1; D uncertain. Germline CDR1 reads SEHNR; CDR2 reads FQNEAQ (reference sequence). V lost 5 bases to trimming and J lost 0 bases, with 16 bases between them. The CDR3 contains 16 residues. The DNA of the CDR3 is TGTGCCAGCAGCCGCCGGTCTAGCATATTGAACACTGAAGCTTTCTTT. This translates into CASSRRSSILNTEAFF.

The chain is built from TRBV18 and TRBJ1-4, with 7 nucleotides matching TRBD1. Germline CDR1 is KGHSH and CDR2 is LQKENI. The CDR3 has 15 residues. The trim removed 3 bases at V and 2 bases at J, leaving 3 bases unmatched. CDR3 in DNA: TGTGCCAGCTCACCGACAGGGTCGACTAATGAAAAACTGTTTTTT. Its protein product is CASSPTGSTNEKLFF.

The CDR3 nucleotides are TGTGCCAGTAGTGGGGTGGCGGGGGTCTACAATGAGCAGTTCTTC. Its translation is CASSGVAGVYNEQFF. This rearrangement joins TRBV19 to TRBJ2-1; 7 bases are shared with TRBD2. The ends lost 5 bases at V and 3 bases at J; junction bases unmatched: 7. Germline lookup yields CDR1 LNHDA and CDR2 SQIVND (reference sequence). The CDR3 has 15 residues. The full variable domain, its missing parts supplied by reference TRBV19 and TRBJ2-1, is DGGITQSPKYLFRKEGQNVTLSCEQNLNHDAMYWYRQDPGQGLRLIYYSQIVNDFQKGDIAEGYSVSREKKESFPLTVTSAQKNPTAFYLCASSGVAGVYNEQFFGPGTRLTVL.

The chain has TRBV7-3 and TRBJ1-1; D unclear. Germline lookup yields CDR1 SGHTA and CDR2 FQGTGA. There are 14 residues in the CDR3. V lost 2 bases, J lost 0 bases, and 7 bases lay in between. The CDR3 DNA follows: TGTGCCAGCAGCTTACAGCCTATGAACACTGAAGCTTTCTTT. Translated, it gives CASSLQPMNTEAFF.

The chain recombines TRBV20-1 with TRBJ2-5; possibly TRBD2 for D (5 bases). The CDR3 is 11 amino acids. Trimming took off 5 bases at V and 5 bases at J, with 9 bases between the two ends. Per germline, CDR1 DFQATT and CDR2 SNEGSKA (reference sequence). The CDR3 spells CSAPIAETQYF. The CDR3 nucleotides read TGCAGTGCTCCTATAGCGGAGACCCAGTACTTC.